This entry lists 28 T cell receptor beta chains sequenced from one sample in a study of neurological immune-mediated disorders. TCRdb re-called the 5' RACE reads through MiXCR, storing one row per CDR3 protein. Of under 85,000 distinct CDR3 sequences in the sample, about 14% were seen once. The sequencing input was PBMCs. These receptors were taken from a woman between 45 and 65 years old in good health.

Comment on this clonotype: The junction shows a germline mismatch at one end, possibly a read error. The chain combines TRBV5-1 with TRBJ2-3; 7 bases are a match to TRBD2. This CDR3 contains 15 residues. The germline V gene encodes CDR1 SGHRS and CDR2 YFSETQ. CDR3: CASSLAATSPDTQYF. In nucleotides, the CDR3 is TGCGCCAGCAGCTTGGCAGCGACTAGCCCAGATACACAGTATTTT.

This clonotype was seen ten or more times. This sequence joins TRBV6-1 and TRBJ2-1; 9 bases are shared with TRBD2. V lost 2 bases and J lost 3; bases outside the gene matches: 11. From germline, CDR1 is MNHNS and CDR2 SASEGT. CDR3 length equals 18 residues. CDR3 in DNA: TGTGCCAGCAGTGAAAAGAGACGGCGGGAGGGCCGCTACAATGAGCAGTTCTTC. This gives the protein CASSEKRRREGRYNEQFF.

On this clonotype: A junction boundary mismatches the germline segment, possibly from a read error. The V gene is TRBV29-1, the J gene TRBJ2-1; D gene unclear. CDR1 and CDR2 (germline): SQVTM, ANQGSEA. This CDR3 is 13 amino acids long. The DNA for the CDR3 is TGCAGTGTTGGAGATGACCGGTACAATGAGCAGTTCTTC. Translating it yields CSVGDDRYNEQFF.

At least ten counts were recorded for this clonotype. This chain links TRBV6-2 or TRBV6-3 with TRBJ1-2; D possibly corresponds to TRBD1 (5 bases). The CDR3 covers 11 residues. V lost 9 bases, J lost 8 bases, and 13 bases lay in between. Germline loops: CDR1 MNHEY, CDR2 SVGEGT. In nucleotides, the CDR3 is TGTGCCAGTGATCGTCCAGGGGGCTACACCTTC. This gives the protein CASDRPGGYTF.

This clonotype was recorded many times. The V and J genes are TRBV7-7 and TRBJ2-1; D gene ambiguous. Trimming took 5 bases from V and 0 from J, leaving 14 bases between them. Germline V gene data show CDR1 as SSHAT and CDR2 as FNYEAQ (reference sequence). This CDR3 has 16 amino acids. The CDR3, as DNA: TGTGCCAGCAGCCCAAGCTTAGTGGCCTCCTACAATGAGCAGTTCTTC. Residues: CASSPSLVASYNEQFF.

This clonotype showed up many times. V gene TRBV28 combines with J gene TRBJ1-3; 7 bases line up with TRBD1. This CDR3 spans 14 amino acids. V shed 7 bases and J 4 bases; nucleotides not matched to a gene: 7. The germline V gene encodes CDR1 MDHEN and CDR2 SYDVKM. The CDR3 sequence is CASTTRDRGNTIYF. CDR3 nucleotide sequence: TGTGCCAGCACCACCCGGGACAGAGGAAACACCATATATTTT.

This clonotype was counted ten times or more. V usage is TRBV7-2 and J usage is TRBJ2-6, with no clear D. Trimming shortened V by 2 bases and J by 12 bases, and 17 bases separated the two germline ends. Per the germline V gene, CDR1 is SGHTA and CDR2 is FQGNSA. The CDR3 loop spans 15 amino acids. The CDR3 reads CASSLPYSGVFVLTF. CDR3 coding DNA: TGTGCCAGCAGCTTACCCTACTCTGGGGTTTTCGTCCTGACTTTC.

A note on this clonotype: A much bigger clone sits one base away, suggesting this may be a read error. The chain recombines TRBV2 with TRBJ1-5; D might be TRBD1 (5 bases). CDR3 size: 14 residues. Germline V gives CDR1 SNHLY, CDR2 FYNNEI. The CDR3 loop reads CASSESGRHQPLHF. Written as DNA, the CDR3 is TGTGCCAGCAGTGAGTCAGGGAGACATCAGCCCCTGCATTTT.

This clonotype was recorded many times. V usage is TRBV20-1 and J usage is TRBJ2-1; 11 positions match TRBD2. V dropped 3 bases and J dropped 4; count of bases not matched to a gene: 8. Germline-derived CDR1 and CDR2 are DFQATT and SNEGSKA (reference sequence). CDR3 length equals 16 residues. DNA of the CDR3: TGCAGTGCTAGGGCTGGACTAGCGGGTACATACAATGAGCAGTTCTTC. As protein: CSARAGLAGTYNEQFF.

This clonotype has only a few counts. The rearrangement joins TRBV12-3 or TRBV12-4 to TRBJ2-1; D is unclear. V lost 7 bases and J 4 bases, leaving 5 bases between the germline ends. The CDR3 length is 11 residues. The CDR3 is CASILYNEQFF. CDR3 nucleotide sequence: TGTGCCAGCATTCTATACAATGAGCAGTTCTTC.

The sample holds one count of this clonotype. A read error may account for a junction end that differs from germline. CDR3 sequence: CAISLWGLAGFSGANVLTF. In DNA form, the CDR3 reads TGTGCCATCAGCCTCTGGGGACTAGCGGGATTCTCTGGGGCCAACGTCCTGACTTTC. The chain uses TRBV5-6 and TRBJ2-6, with 13 bases aligning to TRBD2. The CDR3 runs to 19 residues. Looked up from germline, CDR1 is SGHDT and CDR2 is YYEEEE.

This clonotype was recorded many times. The rearrangement links TRBV25-1 to TRBJ1-2, with no clear D. The CDR3 covers 12 residues. CDR1 is MGHDK, CDR2 SYGVNS, per germline. Trimming pared 10 bases from V and 1 base from J, leaving 10 bases between. The CDR3 region is CATQGFNYGYTF. The CDR3, as DNA: TGTGCCACCCAAGGGTTTAACTATGGCTACACCTTC.

The chain carries TRBV28 and TRBJ2-7, with TRBD2 identical over 11 bases. The CDR3 is made up of 16 amino acids. Trimming cost V 5 bases and J 4 bases; bases outside gene matches: 10. The germline CDR1 and CDR2 sequences are MDHEN and SYDVKM. The chain's CDR3 is CASSRGTSGLRYEQYF. The CDR3 coding sequence is TGTGCCAGCAGTAGAGGGACTAGCGGTTTAAGGTACGAGCAGTACTTC.

This clonotype was seen a few times. The chain combines TRBV28 with TRBJ2-7; D is possibly TRBD2 (6 bases). V was pared by 10 bases and J by 4 bases, with 14 bases between. The CDR3 length is 12 residues. CDR1 is MDHEN, CDR2 SYDVKM, per germline. The CDR3 DNA follows: TGTGCCACCGGGAGCCCCGGGTACGAGCAGTACTTC. It specifies CATGSPGYEQYF. Full variable domain (remainder filled in from reference TRBV28 and TRBJ2-7): DVKVTQSSRYLVKRTGEKVFLECVQDMDHENMFWYRQDPGLGLRLIYFSYDVKMKEKGDIPEGYSVSREKKERFSLILESASTNQTSMYLCATGSPGYEQYFGPGTRLTVT.

This clonotype was detected many times. The chain couples TRBV9 to TRBJ1-2; D ambiguous. The germline V and J ends were trimmed by 4 bases and 7 bases, with 11 bases remaining between them. Germline-derived CDR1 and CDR2 are SGDLS and YYNGEE. CDR3 length: 12 amino acids. CDR3 protein: CASSPPAGGYTF. CDR3 nucleotide sequence: TGTGCCAGCAGCCCTCCCGCTGGTGGCTACACCTTC.

In its sample, this clonotype was seen many times. The chain carries TRBV7-2 and TRBJ1-2; TRBD1 might be the D (6 bases). V lost 5 bases and J lost 7, with 14 bases in between. Germline CDR1 SGHTA, CDR2 FQGNSA. CDR3 size: 13 residues. CDR3 nucleotides: TGTGCCAGCAGCCCCCGGACAGCTCTTGGCTACACCTTC. Protein product: CASSPRTALGYTF. Together with reference TRBV7-2 and TRBJ1-2, the CDR3 gives the full variable domain: GAGVSQSPSNKVTEKGKDVELRCDPISGHTALYWYRQSLGQGLEFLIYFQGNSAPDKSGLPSDRFSAERTGGSVSTLTIQRTQQEDSAVYLCASSPRTALGYTFGSGTRLTVV.

Many counts were recorded for this clonotype. V gene TRBV29-1 combines with J gene TRBJ1-1; maybe TRBD1 (5 bases). The CDR3 runs 11 residues. Germline lookup yields CDR1 SQVTM and CDR2 ANQGSEA. Trimming removed 2 bases from V and 6 bases from J, with 7 bases in between. CDR3 sequence: CSVERDAEAFF. The CDR3 coding sequence is TGCAGCGTTGAAAGGGACGCTGAAGCTTTCTTT.

The table lists this clonotype with many counts. The rearrangement joins TRBV15 to TRBJ2-7; D might be TRBD2 (6 bases). Trimming cost V 5 bases and J 2 bases, with 10 bases left between them. CDR3 length: 13 amino acids. Germline CDR1 is LNHNV and CDR2 is YYDKDF (reference sequence). DNA for the CDR3: TGTGCCACCAGCCTCCCGGGGGCCTACGAGCAGTACTTC. This translates into CATSLPGAYEQYF. Full variable domain (rest looked up from reference TRBV15 and TRBJ2-7): DAMVIQNPRYQVTQFGKPVTLSCSQTLNHNVMYWYQQKSSQAPKLLFHYYDKDFNNEADTPDNFQSRRPNTSFCFLDIRSPGLGDTAMYLCATSLPGAYEQYFGPGTRLTVT.

This clonotype was counted at least ten times. The chain joins TRBV15 to TRBJ2-1; 11 bases are a match to TRBD1. Germline assignment: CDR1 LNHNV and CDR2 YYDKDF (reference sequence). The CDR3 sequence is 16 residues long. V lost 0 bases and J lost 6; bases outside the gene matches: 4. Written as DNA, the CDR3 is TGTGCCACCAGCAGAGATTGGACAGGGGGCCCCAATGAGCAGTTCTTC. Translated, it gives CATSRDWTGGPNEQFF. The full variable domain, its missing parts supplied by reference TRBV15 and TRBJ2-1, is DAMVIQNPRYQVTQFGKPVTLSCSQTLNHNVMYWYQQKSSQAPKLLFHYYDKDFNNEADTPDNFQSRRPNTSFCFLDIRSPGLGDTAMYLCATSRDWTGGPNEQFFGPGTRLTVL.

This clonotype was detected ten times or more. This chain connects TRBV28 to TRBJ1-3; D ambiguous. This CDR3 contains 16 residues. Germline assignment: CDR1 MDHEN and CDR2 SYDVKM. The ends were cut back, 5 bases at V and 2 bases at J, with 16 bases in the middle. The CDR3 reads CASSPTQVITGNTIYF. The CDR3 nucleotides are TGTGCCAGCAGTCCGACTCAGGTCATCACTGGAAACACCATATATTTT.

V gene TRBV24-1 combines with J gene TRBJ2-2, with 9 bases lining up with TRBD2. Germline V gene lookup returns CDR1 KGHDR and CDR2 SFDVKD. The CDR3 consists of 15 residues. V dropped 4 bases and J dropped 9; count of bases not matched to a gene: 8. The CDR3 region is CATSDASGNTWELFF. CDR3 DNA: TGTGCCACCAGTGACGCTAGCGGGAATACCTGGGAGCTGTTTTTT.

This clonotype appeared many times. The chain couples TRBV11-2 to TRBJ2-1; 9 bases are a match to TRBD1. V was pared by 4 bases and J by 6 bases, with 7 bases of the junction left unmatched. CDR1 and CDR2 (germline): SGHAT, FQNNGV. The CDR3 loop spans 15 amino acids. CDR3: CASSSGQGSINEQFF. Written as DNA, the CDR3 is TGTGCCAGCAGCTCCGGACAGGGGAGTATCAATGAGCAGTTCTTC.

This clonotype was detected ten times or more. The V gene is TRBV3-1, the J gene TRBJ2-1, with 8 nucleotides matching TRBD1. The CDR3 extends over 14 amino acids. Germline CDR1 LGHDT, CDR2 YNNKEL (reference sequence). The trim removed 4 bases at V and 8 bases at J, leaving 7 bases unmatched. CDR3 sequence (DNA): TGTGCCAGCAGCCCACCGGACAGGGACGATGAGCAGTTCTTC. It codes for CASSPPDRDDEQFF.

The genes are TRBV20-1 and TRBJ2-7; 9 bases agree with TRBD1. CDR3 length: 14 amino acids. CDR1 is DFQATT, CDR2 SNEGSKA, per germline (reference sequence). J lost 5 bases, V lost 6 bases, and 11 bases had no gene match. The CDR3 region has the DNA TGCAGTGCCCCCCGCGGGACAGGGTCCCACGAGCAGTACTTC. As protein: CSAPRGTGSHEQYF.

This clonotype showed up many times. The J gene is TRBJ2-1, the V gene TRBV7-2; 8 bases align to TRBD1. After removal of 5 bases from V and 4 bases from J, the junction contained 4 bases not matched to a gene. Per germline, CDR1 SGHTA and CDR2 FQGNSA. The CDR3 length is 14 residues. CDR3 protein: CASSRQGNYNEQFF. The CDR3 region has the DNA TGTGCCAGCAGCCGACAGGGGAATTACAATGAGCAGTTCTTC. The full variable domain, with the rest looked up from reference TRBV7-2 and TRBJ2-1, is GAGVSQSPSNKVTEKGKDVELRCDPISGHTALYWYRQSLGQGLEFLIYFQGNSAPDKSGLPSDRFSAERTGGSVSTLTIQRTQQEDSAVYLCASSRQGNYNEQFFGPGTRLTVL.

This clonotype was recorded many times. The V gene is TRBV28, the J gene TRBJ2-7, with no clear D. V was cut by 2 bases and J by 5 bases, with 13 bases left in between. Germline CDR1 and CDR2: MDHEN and SYDVKM. The CDR3 is 14 residues long. The CDR3 loop is CASSLAGGIHEQYF. DNA for the CDR3: TGTGCCAGCAGTTTAGCCGGTGGGATCCACGAGCAGTACTTC.

This clonotype was seen many times. This chain links TRBV9 with TRBJ2-6; 7 bases agree with TRBD1. This CDR3 spans 18 amino acids. J was trimmed by 0 bases and V by 3 bases; bases with no gene match: 9. Germline CDR1 reads SGDLS; CDR2 reads YYNGEE. The CDR3 is CASSDRQGRFSGANVLTF. The CDR3 coding sequence is TGTGCCAGCAGCGATCGACAGGGTCGTTTCTCTGGGGCCAACGTCCTGACTTTC.

A few counts support this clonotype. The chain employs TRBV28 and TRBJ2-3, with 9 bases that match TRBD1. CDR1 and CDR2 from the germline V gene are MDHEN and SYDVKM. V lost 3 bases, J lost 4 bases, and 2 bases stayed unmatched. The CDR3 extends over 14 amino acids. The CDR3 sequence: CASSLRTGADTQYF. The CDR3 DNA sequence: TGTGCCAGCAGTTTGAGGACAGGGGCAGATACGCAGTATTTT.